This T cell receptor (beta chain) was sequenced in a study of CD8 T cells in ankylosing spondylitis. General study findings and limits: There was a TCR beta motif, made of eight highly homologous variants, that appeared characteristic of ankylosing spondylitis blood.

TCRdb redid the calling of the 5' RACE reads with MiXCR, one entry per CDR3 protein. This table has about 840,000 distinct CDR3 sequences, roughly 12% appearing once. This clonotype was picked up a small number of times. Antigen unknown. Sequencing used blood, either unsorted or a sorted T cell fraction (not recorded which). This TCR was recovered from a male donor with ankylosing spondylitis.

In DNA, the CDR3 is TGTGCCAGCAGCATACAGGGTAGCGAGACCCAGTACTTC. Residues: CASSIQGSETQYF. The rearrangement joins TRBV12-3 or TRBV12-4 to TRBJ2-5; possible D gene TRBD1, 6 bases. CDR3 size: 13 residues. Trimming cost V 6 bases and J 5 bases, with 13 bases left between them.